This T cell receptor (beta chain) was sequenced for a study of blood T cell repertoires in COVID-19. The ends lost 5 bases at V and 1 base at J; junction bases unmatched: 3. The CDR3 extends over 15 amino acids. The germline V gene encodes CDR1 SEHNR and CDR2 FQNEAQ (reference sequence). As originally analysed: Amplification of reference gene primers provided the estimated nucleated cell counts. Clones were sequenced by immunoSEQ multiplex PCR, and TCRdb holds only the in-frame ones, with some missing. V, J and clone size are taken as reported in that table, and D and trimming were inferred from the DNA itself. This table holds 15,000 or so clones, around 90% found once. Seattle enrolled patients during active infection and tracked them longitudinally.

This receptor was identified in a woman over 75 with COVID-19, enrolled during active disease. The sample taken for sequencing was peripheral blood. The J gene is TRBJ2-3, the V gene TRBV7-9; the match to TRBD2 covers 10 bases. CDR3 in DNA: TGTGCCAGCAGCCCCGGGACTAGCGGCACAGATACGCAGTATTTT. This codes for CASSPGTSGTDTQYF.